This TCR beta chain originates from a study of regulatory T cells in long-lasting Graves disease. Points on this clonotype: The antigen is unknown.

Trimming cost V 4 bases and J 0 bases; bases outside gene matches: 10. There are 17 residues in the CDR3. Per germline, CDR1 SGHRS and CDR2 YFSETQ. Library construction for TCR beta used iRepertoire HTBI primers and Arm-PCR of CDR3 regions. TCRdb reprocessed the multiplex PCR reads via MiXCR and lists one record per CDR3 protein. The data hold around 250,000 distinct CDR3 sequences, with around 19% observed a single time. The study's findings and limits: Patients with persistent disease showed a bias toward TRBV28, TRBJ1-2 and TRBJ2-5.

The time point denotes: newly diagnosed GD, antithyroid drugs for less than 3 months. PBMC RNA served as the TCR library source. Peripheral blood, around 9 milliliters per patient, was collected in EDTA tubes. The same data also went into a second study, on T cells in Graves' hyperthyroidism and ophthalmopathy. Turning to that study: The TCR CDR3 was amplified in a first-round RT-PCR using the HTBI primer set.

The sequence was obtained from a woman aged 25 to 39 with Graves disease. The sequencing here drew on peripheral blood mononuclear cells (PBMCs), taken at new diagnosis, from a patient treated with antithyroid drugs. The chain recombines TRBV5-1 with TRBJ2-3; 8 bases are shared with TRBD1. Here the CDR3 DNA reads TGCGCCAGCAGCCGCGGACAGGGTACCACGAGCACAGATACGCAGTATTTT. Translation: CASSRGQGTTSTDTQYF.